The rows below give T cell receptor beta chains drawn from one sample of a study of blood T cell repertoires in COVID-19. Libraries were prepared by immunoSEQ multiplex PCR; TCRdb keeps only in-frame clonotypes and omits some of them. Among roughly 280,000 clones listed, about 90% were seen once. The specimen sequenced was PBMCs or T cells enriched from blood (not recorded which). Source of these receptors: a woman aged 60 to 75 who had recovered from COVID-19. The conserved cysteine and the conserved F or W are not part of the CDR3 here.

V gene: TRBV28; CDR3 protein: ASSTQSGYT
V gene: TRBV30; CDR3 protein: AWSVGVQAF
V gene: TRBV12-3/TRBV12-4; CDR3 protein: ASSLGQKETQY
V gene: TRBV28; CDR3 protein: ASSLGTGSYEQY
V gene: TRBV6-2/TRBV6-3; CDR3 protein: ASSYSSYEQY
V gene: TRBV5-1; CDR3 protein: ASSQDNGYEQY
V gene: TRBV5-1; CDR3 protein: ASSLEVAGAHTQY
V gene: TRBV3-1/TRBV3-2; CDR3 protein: ASSQGDGSRWEQY
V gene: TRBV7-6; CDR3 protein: ASSLLGVGGETQY
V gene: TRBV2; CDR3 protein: ASREGQGPHQPQH
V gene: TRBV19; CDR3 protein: ASSILYGQGETGELF
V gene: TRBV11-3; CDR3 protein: ASSSSGTSGNTIY
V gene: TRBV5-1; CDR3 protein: ASSLATFQETQY
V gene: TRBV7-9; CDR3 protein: ASSPGLAGGADTQY
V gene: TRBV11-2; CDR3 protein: ASSHLQGALNTIY
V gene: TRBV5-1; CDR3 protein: ASSQPRAGDEQF
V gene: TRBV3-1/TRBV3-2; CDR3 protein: ASSQGLSTNEKLF
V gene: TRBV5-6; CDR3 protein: ASSLPGDQPQH
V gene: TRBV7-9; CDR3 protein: ASSSDLGADEQY
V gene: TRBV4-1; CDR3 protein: ASSRPDRSGAF
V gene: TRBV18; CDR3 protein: ASALQGVNEQF
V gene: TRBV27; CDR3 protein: ASKPLGQTDQPQH
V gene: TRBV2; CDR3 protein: ASGHGLEKLF
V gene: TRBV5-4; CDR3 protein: ASSLGGRGNYGYT
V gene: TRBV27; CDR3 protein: ASSPDRGLETQY
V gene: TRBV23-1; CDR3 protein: ASSSRGRTAF
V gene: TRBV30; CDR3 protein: AWMGLGTEAF
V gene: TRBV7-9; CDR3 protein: ASSFTSGTGTDTQY
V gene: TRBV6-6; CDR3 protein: ASSYRLNYGYT
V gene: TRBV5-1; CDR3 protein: ASSLRQTNTEAF
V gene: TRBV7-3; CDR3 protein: ASSSGQRNTEAF
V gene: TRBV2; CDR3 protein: AKLNGGPYGYT
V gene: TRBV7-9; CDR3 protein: ASSLGQGPEAF
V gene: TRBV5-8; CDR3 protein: ASSLLLAGRRDTQY
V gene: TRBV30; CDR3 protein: AWSINQGAGETQY
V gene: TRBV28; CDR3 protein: ASSFTQGSRGYT
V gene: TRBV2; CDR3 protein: ASSELVGGAYEQY
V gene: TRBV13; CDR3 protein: ASSLLGQGAGNTIY
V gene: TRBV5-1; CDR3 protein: ASSGLAGVGEQF
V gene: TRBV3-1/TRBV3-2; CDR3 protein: ASKNRESYNSPLH
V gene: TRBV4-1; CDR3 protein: ASSRGTVGQAF
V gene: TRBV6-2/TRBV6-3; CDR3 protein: ASSYLEGTRQPQH
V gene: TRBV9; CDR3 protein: ASSVELDYTGELF
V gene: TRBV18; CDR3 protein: ASSPDRGSGNTIY
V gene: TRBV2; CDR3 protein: ASSEGGFYEQY
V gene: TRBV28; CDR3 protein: ASRQQGAGNTEAF
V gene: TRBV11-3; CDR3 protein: ASSLGGRGETQY
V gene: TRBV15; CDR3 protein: ATSRGGSSYNEQF
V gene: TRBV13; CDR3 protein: ASSGQGRERTEAF
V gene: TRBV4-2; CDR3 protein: ASSQVGGGAPPISYNEQF
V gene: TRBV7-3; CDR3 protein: ASSLRGGRTEAF
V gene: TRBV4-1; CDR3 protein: ASSQDLRDLTDTQY
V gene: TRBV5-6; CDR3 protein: ASSEGRGASIQY
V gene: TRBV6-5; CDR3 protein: ASSLNRNSGNTIY
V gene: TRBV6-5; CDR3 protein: ASLMTGGQPQH